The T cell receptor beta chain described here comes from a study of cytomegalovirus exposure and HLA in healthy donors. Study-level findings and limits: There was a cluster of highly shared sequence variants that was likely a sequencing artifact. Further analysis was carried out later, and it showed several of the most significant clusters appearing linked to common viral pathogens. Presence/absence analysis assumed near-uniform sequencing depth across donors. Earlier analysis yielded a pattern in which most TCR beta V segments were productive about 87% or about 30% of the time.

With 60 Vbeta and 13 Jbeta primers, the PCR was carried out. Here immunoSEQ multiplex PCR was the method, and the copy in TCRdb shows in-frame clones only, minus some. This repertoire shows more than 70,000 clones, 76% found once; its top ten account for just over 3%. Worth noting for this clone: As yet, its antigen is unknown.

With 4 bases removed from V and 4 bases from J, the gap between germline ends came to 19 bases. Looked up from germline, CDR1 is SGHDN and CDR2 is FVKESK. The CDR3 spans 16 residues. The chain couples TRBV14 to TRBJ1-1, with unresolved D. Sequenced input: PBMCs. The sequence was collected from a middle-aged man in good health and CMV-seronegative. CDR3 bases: TGTGCCAGCAGCCCGTTCTACAGCAGATTGGGCACTGAAGCTTTCTTT. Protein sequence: CASSPFYSRLGTEAFF.